This TCR beta chain was retrieved from a study of T cells in Graves' hyperthyroidism and ophthalmopathy. TCR beta CDR3 sequences were amplified from RNA transcripts. The HTBI primer set was used in a first-round RT-PCR of the TCR CDR3. TCRdb ran MiXCR on the multiplex PCR reads and lists one entry per CDR3 protein. The table lists under 400,000 distinct CDR3 sequences, around 16% of them singletons, with roughly 33% in the top ten. This CDR3 has 14 residues. The V gene end was trimmed by 9 bases and the J gene end by 7 bases; junction bases not matched to a gene: 7. Germline V CDR1 and CDR2: LNHDA, SQIVND (reference sequence). This clonotype has at least ten counts.

The sequence was collected from a man under 40 with Graves' hyperthyroidism. Sequenced input: blood. The chain carries TRBV19 and TRBJ2-1; 12 bases are a match to TRBD2. In nucleotides, the CDR3 is TGTGCCAGCCGCCTAGCGGGAGGGCGGAATGAGCAGTTCTTC. Protein sequence: CASRLAGGRNEQFF.